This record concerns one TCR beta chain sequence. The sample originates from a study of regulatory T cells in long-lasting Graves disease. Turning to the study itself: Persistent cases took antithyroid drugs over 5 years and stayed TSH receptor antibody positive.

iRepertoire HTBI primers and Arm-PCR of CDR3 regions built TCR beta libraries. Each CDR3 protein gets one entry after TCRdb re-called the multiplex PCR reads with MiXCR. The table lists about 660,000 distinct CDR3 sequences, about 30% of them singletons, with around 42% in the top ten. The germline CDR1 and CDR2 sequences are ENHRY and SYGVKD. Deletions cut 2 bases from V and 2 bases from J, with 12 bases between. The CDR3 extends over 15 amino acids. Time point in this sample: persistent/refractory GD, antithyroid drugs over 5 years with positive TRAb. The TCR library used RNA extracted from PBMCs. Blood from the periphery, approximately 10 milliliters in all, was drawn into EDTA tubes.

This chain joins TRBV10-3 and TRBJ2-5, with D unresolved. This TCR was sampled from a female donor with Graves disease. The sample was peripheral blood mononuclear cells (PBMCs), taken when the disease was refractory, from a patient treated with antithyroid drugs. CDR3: CAISEAGVGQETQYF. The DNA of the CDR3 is TGTGCCATCAGTGAGGCAGGCGTGGGACAAGAGACCCAGTACTTC.